A single sample gave rise to the 10 T cell receptor beta chains below, sequenced in a study of beta chain features in type 1 diabetes. Sequenced material consisted of expressed TCRB transcripts (all of the isolated RNA was reverse transcribed). Produced via immunoSEQ multiplex PCR; TCRdb's table is partial and in-frame only. Of around 710,000 clones listed, under 15% are singletons. These TCRs are of unknown antigen specificity. Study findings and constraints: Moderately but significantly shorter TCRB CDR3s were found in Type 1 diabetes patients in all four CD4+ subsets.

Material for sequencing was naive CD4+ T cells from blood. These receptors were collected from a man under 40 with type 1 diabetes.

This clone was seen only a few times. The chain is built from TRBV28 and TRBJ1-2; no definite D call. There are 12 residues in the CDR3. Deletions cut 2 bases from V and 7 bases from J, with 8 bases between. Germline V gene sequence: CDR1 MDHEN, CDR2 SYDVKM. This CDR3 reads CASSLVGLGYTF. Written as DNA, the CDR3 is TGTGCCAGCAGTTTAGTGGGTCTTGGCTACACCTTC.

Comments on this clone: At the DNA level, this CDR3 is encoded by other sequences in the same sample as well. V and J are TRBV18 and TRBJ1-4; D call uncertain. The CDR3 spans 15 residues. V lost 0 bases and J lost 5, with 10 bases in between. Germline V gene lookup returns CDR1 KGHSH and CDR2 LQKENI. CDR3 region: CASSPPGQENEKLFF. CDR3 bases: TGTGCCAGCTCACCACCAGGGCAGGAGAATGAAAAACTGTTTTTT.

The rearrangement links TRBV18 to TRBJ1-6; D call uncertain. Germline loops: CDR1 KGHSH, CDR2 LQKENI. The CDR3 totals 18 residues. V was clipped by 3 bases and J by 0 bases, with 15 bases between them. The CDR3 DNA is TGTGCCAGCTCACCGGGTGGACTTGTAAGCTCCTATAATTCACCCCTCCACTTT. Encoded protein: CASSPGGLVSSYNSPLHF.

The CDR3 nucleotides read TGTGCCAGCAGCCGTCTTTGGGATGAGCAGTTCTTC. It encodes CASSRLWDEQFF. This chain uses TRBV7-2 with TRBJ2-1; D is uncertain. The CDR3 consists of 12 residues. Germline V CDR1 and CDR2: SGHTA, FQGNSA. V was clipped by 5 bases and J by 8 bases, with 10 bases between them.

This clone has more than one count but fewer than ten. The rearrangement joins TRBV5-1 to TRBJ1-2; 7 bases match TRBD1. V lost 4 bases, J lost 6 bases, and 9 bases stayed unmatched. This CDR3 has 14 amino acids. Germline lookup yields CDR1 SGHRS and CDR2 YFSETQ. CDR3 sequence (DNA): TGCGCCAGCAGCCCTCCAGACAGGGTAAATGGCTACACCTTC. The encoded protein is CASSPPDRVNGYTF.

This clone came up a few times. The V gene is TRBV4-3, the J gene TRBJ2-3; weak D call: TRBD2 (5 bases). The V gene's germline CDR1 is LGHNA and CDR2 YSLEER. Trimming stripped 1 base from V and 0 bases from J, with 11 bases between. The length of the CDR3 is 16 residues. CDR3 sequence (DNA): TGCGCCAGCAGCCAAGGTACGGGGTCCAGCACAGATACGCAGTATTTT. This translates into CASSQGTGSSTDTQYF.

A few counts support this clone. The genes are TRBV28 and TRBJ2-3; D tentatively fits TRBD1 or TRBD2 (5 bases each). The CDR3 has 14 residues. Germline CDR1 is MDHEN and CDR2 is SYDVKM. V shed 4 bases and J shed 2 bases, with 10 bases lying between them. CDR3 bases: TGTGCCAGCAGTTGGGGACGGAACACAGATACGCAGTATTTT. It specifies CASSWGRNTDTQYF. The complete variable domain, with remaining parts taken from reference TRBV28 and TRBJ2-3, reads DVKVTQSSRYLVKRTGEKVFLECVQDMDHENMFWYRQDPGLGLRLIYFSYDVKMKEKGDIPEGYSVSREKKERFSLILESASTNQTSMYLCASSWGRNTDTQYFGPGTRLTVL.

This CDR3 is CASSQDRGTTVEQYF. The CDR3 DNA follows: TGCGCCAGCAGCCAAGATCGAGGCACCACTGTCGAGCAGTACTTC. V gene TRBV4-3 combines with J gene TRBJ2-7; D remains ambiguous. Germline CDR1 reads LGHNA; CDR2 reads YSLEER. This CDR3 is 15 amino acids long. Trimming stripped 0 bases from V and 6 bases from J, with 15 bases between.

This clone was seen more than once but under ten times. The CDR3 nucleotides are TGTGCCAGCAGTGCAAGGGACATCGCCTACGAGCAGTACTTC. As protein: CASSARDIAYEQYF. This chain connects TRBV2 to TRBJ2-7, with D possibly matching TRBD1 (6 bases). Germline CDR1 reads SNHLY; CDR2 reads FYNNEI. CDR3 length: 14 amino acids. V dropped 4 bases and J dropped 2 bases, with 12 bases sitting between them.

The V call is TRBV7-9, the J call TRBJ1-3; TRBD1 is a possible D gene (6 bases). This CDR3 contains 15 residues. Looked up from germline, CDR1 is SEHNR and CDR2 is FQNEAQ (reference sequence). Trimming took off 2 bases at V and 2 bases at J, with 10 bases between the two ends. The CDR3 is CASSLRGGPGNTIYF. CDR3 coding DNA: TGTGCCAGCAGCTTAAGGGGGGGCCCTGGAAACACCATATATTTT.